The 24 T cell receptor beta chains reported below all come from one sample, sequenced in a study of post-analysis software for immune sequencing data. General study findings and limits: Four to six TRBV segments were significantly more frequent in patients than in controls. TRBV5-6, TRBV5-1 and TRBV20-1 were among these segments.

The antigens of these receptors remain unknown. Researchers reported that TCR beta cDNA libraries carried unique molecular identifiers. MiXCR, run by TCRdb on the PCR reads, gives a single entry per CDR3 protein. The sample records some 260,000 distinct CDR3 sequences, 36% being singletons. The specimen was blood. These TCRs come from a girl under 18 with multiple sclerosis.

Comments on this clonotype: A much larger clone lies a single base off, so this may be a read error. The chain has TRBV7-6 and TRBJ2-3, with 9 bases aligning to TRBD2. From germline, CDR1 is SGHVS and CDR2 FNYEAQ. The CDR3 runs to 16 residues. CDR3 nucleotides: TGTGCCAGCTGCTTAGGTAGCGGGGGCCCCACAGATACGCAGTATTTT. It is translated as CASCLGSGGPTDTQYF.

This clonotype has a handful of counts. This chain uses TRBV11-1 with TRBJ1-1; D might be TRBD1 (5 bases). The germline V gene encodes CDR1 SGHAT and CDR2 FQDESV (reference sequence). This CDR3 is 21 amino acids long. Trimming pared 4 bases from V and 2 bases from J, leaving 32 bases between. The chain's CDR3 is CASSSSFTFIRDVLPNTEAFF. The CDR3, as DNA: TGTGCCAGCAGCTCATCCTTCACCTTCATCCGGGACGTCCTCCCCAACACTGAAGCTTTCTTT.

In the case of this clonotype: This clone may be a read error of a much larger clone one base away. The chain recombines TRBV7-9 with TRBJ1-1; 8 bases are a match to TRBD1. Germline CDR1 SEHNR, CDR2 FQNEAQ (reference sequence). The CDR3 covers 14 residues. CDR3 sequence reads: CASNLDTGGTEAFF. CDR3 nucleotides: TGTGCCAGCAACTTAGATACAGGGGGCACTGAAGCTTTCTTT.

The chain is built from TRBV6-1 and TRBJ1-6, with D possibly matching TRBD1 (5 bases). V lost 8 bases and J 7 bases, leaving 18 bases between the germline ends. CDR3 length equals 15 residues. Germline V gene data show CDR1 as MNHNS and CDR2 as SASEGT. CDR3 loop: CASGRQTRGNSPLHF. In DNA, the CDR3 is TGTGCCAGCGGCAGACAGACAAGAGGGAATTCACCCCTCCACTTT.

The genes are TRBV5-1 and TRBJ2-5, with TRBD2 matching over 7 bases. The V gene's germline CDR1 is SGHRS and CDR2 YFSETQ. Unmatched junction bases numbered 8, after V lost 7 bases and J lost 2 bases. The CDR3 is made up of 14 amino acids. The CDR3 sequence: CASGLAEIQETQYF. The CDR3 bases are TGCGCCAGCGGTCTAGCGGAAATTCAAGAGACCCAGTACTTC.

Many counts were recorded for this clonotype. V usage is TRBV5-6 and J usage is TRBJ2-3; the D gene is possibly TRBD2 (6 bases). The V gene's germline CDR1 is SGHDT and CDR2 YYEEEE. This CDR3 contains 13 residues. The ends were cut back, 1 base at V and 6 bases at J, with 9 bases in the middle. CDR3 protein: CASSLRRADTQYF. CDR3 in DNA: TGTGCCAGCAGCTTGCGGAGGGCCGATACGCAGTATTTT.

The chain couples TRBV29-1 to TRBJ2-1; D is unresolved. V dropped 6 bases and J dropped 6 bases, with 15 bases sitting between them. This CDR3 comprises 13 residues. CDR1 SQVTM and CDR2 ANQGSEA come from the germline V gene. CDR3 coding DNA: TGCAGCGTAGACTCAGAGAGTAGCAATGAGCAGTTCTTC. This translates into CSVDSESSNEQFF.

This clonotype was observed at least ten times. J is TRBJ1-2 and V is TRBV3-1; TRBD1 agrees at 8 bases. This CDR3 region has 15 residues. V dropped 4 bases and J dropped 5; count of bases not matched to a gene: 9. Looked up from germline, CDR1 is LGHDT and CDR2 is YNNKEL (reference sequence). The CDR3 spells CASSPLGQGKYGYTF. DNA of the CDR3: TGTGCCAGCAGCCCTCTAGGACAGGGAAAATATGGCTACACCTTC.

In this sample, this clonotype turned up many times. The chain recombines TRBV7-3 with TRBJ2-1, with 7 bases lining up with TRBD2. From germline, CDR1 is SGHTA and CDR2 FQGTGA. Unmatched junction bases numbered 5, after V lost 5 bases and J lost 10 bases. CDR3 length: 12 residues. The DNA of the CDR3 is TGTGCCAGCAGCGCTGGACTAGAGGAGCAGTTCTTC. Its protein is CASSAGLEEQFF.

In the case of this clonotype: A clone one base away is much larger, so this may be a read error. The chain carries TRBV12-3 or TRBV12-4 and TRBJ2-1; D gene ambiguous. CDR3 length equals 11 residues. In nucleotides, the CDR3 is TGTACCAGCAGTCAGCGCTATGAGCAGTTCTTC. Amino acids: CTSSQRYEQFF.

This chain joins TRBV4-3 and TRBJ2-1; 11 positions agree with TRBD2. After removal of 2 bases from V and 8 bases from J, the junction contained 5 bases not matched to a gene. This CDR3 contains 15 residues. The germline V gene encodes CDR1 LGHNA and CDR2 YSLEER. The CDR3: CASSQPLAGVYEQFF. As DNA, the CDR3 is TGCGCCAGCAGCCAACCACTAGCGGGAGTCTATGAGCAGTTCTTC.

The table lists this clonotype with many counts. V and J are TRBV7-9 and TRBJ2-7, with a tentative D call TRBD1 (6 bases). The ends were cut back, 5 bases at V and 1 base at J, with 18 bases in the middle. In germline, CDR1 is SEHNR, CDR2 FQNEAQ (reference sequence). This CDR3 is built from 16 residues. CDR3 region: CASSPRGGRRSYEQYF. CDR3 DNA: TGTGCCAGCAGCCCCCGAGGGGGAAGGAGGTCCTACGAGCAGTACTTC.

This clonotype has a count of ten or more. The gene calls are TRBV7-2 and TRBJ2-1; TRBD2 might be the D (5 bases). Germline-derived CDR1 and CDR2 are SGHTA and FQGNSA. The CDR3 is made up of 17 amino acids. V was cut by 1 base and J by 7 bases, with 20 bases left in between. The CDR3, as DNA: TGTGCCAGCAGCTTAGGTCCCTCCCGGTTAAGAGGGAATGAGCAGTTCTTC. It translates to CASSLGPSRLRGNEQFF.

The V and J genes are TRBV7-2 and TRBJ2-6, with D possibly called TRBD1 or TRBD2 (6 bases each). This CDR3 has 17 amino acids. Germline V gene sequence: CDR1 SGHTA, CDR2 FQGNSA. V lost 5 bases and J 4 bases, leaving 18 bases between the germline ends. CDR3: CTSSGRGGFSGANVLTF. DNA of the CDR3: TGTACCAGCAGCGGCAGGGGAGGATTTTCGGGGGCCAACGTCCTGACTTTC.

J is TRBJ2-2 and V is TRBV3-1, with 14 bases matching TRBD2. The CDR3 has 16 amino acids. V shed 4 bases, J shed 6 bases, and the junction held 4 bases outside the gene matches. Germline V gene data show CDR1 as LGHDT and CDR2 as YNNKEL (reference sequence). CDR3: CASSLGLAGAAGELFF. CDR3 nucleotides: TGTGCCAGCAGCCTGGGACTAGCGGGGGCGGCCGGGGAGCTGTTTTTT.

As regards this clonotype: A much larger clone differs by one base, so this may be a read error. CDR3 region: CAGSQLRGGQPETQYF. The CDR3 DNA reads as TGCGCCGGCAGCCAACTGAGGGGGGGACAGCCAGAGACCCAGTACTTC. The chain carries TRBV4-1 and TRBJ2-7; tentatively, D is TRBD1 or TRBD2 (7 bases each). The DNA end is a closer match to TRBJ2-5, so the J assignment may be wrong. The CDR3 runs to 16 residues. Germline V CDR1 and CDR2: MGHRA, YSYEKL.

The chain uses TRBV20-1 and TRBJ2-7; 10 positions match TRBD1. The assigned J gene may be wrong: the sequence end matches TRBJ2-4 better. Germline V gene data show CDR1 as DFQATT and CDR2 as SNEGSKA (reference sequence). This CDR3 comprises 17 residues. The CDR3 protein is CSASAPGTGASNHIQYF. The CDR3 nucleotides read TGCAGTGCTAGTGCCCCCGGGACAGGGGCATCCAATCACATTCAGTACTTC.

This clonotype was seen more than once but under ten times. The chain employs TRBV14 and TRBJ1-1; 7 bases map to TRBD1. The ends lost 3 bases at V and 0 bases at J; junction bases unmatched: 4. The germline gives CDR1 SGHDN, CDR2 FVKESK. CDR3 length: 15 residues. CDR3 nucleotide sequence: TGTGCCAGCAGCCATACCGGGACAGTGAACACTGAAGCTTTCTTT. Protein product: CASSHTGTVNTEAFF.

This clonotype was counted at least ten times. The rearrangement joins TRBV12-3 or TRBV12-4 to TRBJ1-2; maybe TRBD1 (5 bases). This CDR3 region has 14 residues. V was cut by 2 bases and J by 4 bases, with 11 bases left in between. The CDR3 loop reads CASSLMGPTYGYTF. The CDR3 nucleotides read TGTGCCAGCAGTTTAATGGGACCAACCTATGGCTACACCTTC.

As regards this clonotype: With a much larger clone just one base away, this may be a read error. The rearrangement uses TRBV15 and TRBJ2-5; D remains ambiguous. V was pared by 1 base and J by 5 bases, with 14 bases between. The CDR3 extends over 15 amino acids. Germline V gene data show CDR1 as LNHNV and CDR2 as YYDKDF (reference sequence). CDR3 nucleotide sequence: TGTGCCACCAGCAGAGGTGGCGCCAGTCCGGAGACCCAGTACTTC. This codes for CATSRGGASPETQYF.

In the case of this clonotype: A read error may be the cause here, since a much bigger clone is one base away. This chain uses TRBV19 with TRBJ2-1; 10 nucleotides align to TRBD2. Germline V gene sequence: CDR1 LNHDA, CDR2 SQIVND (reference sequence). This CDR3 is built from 16 residues. Unmatched junction bases numbered 5, after V lost 5 bases and J lost 1 base. Written as DNA, the CDR3 is TGTGCCAGTAGTGTGGAACTAGCGGGGTCCTACAATGAGCAGTTCTTC. Translated, it gives CASSVELAGSYNEQFF.

The chain has TRBV20-1 and TRBJ2-5; TRBD1 or TRBD2 may be the D gene (5 bases each). Germline V gene lookup returns CDR1 DFQATT and CDR2 SNEGSKA (reference sequence). Trimming removed 6 bases from V and 0 bases from J, with 14 bases in between. This CDR3 has 14 amino acids. CDR3 coding DNA: TGCAGTGCGAACGGGGCACTAGACCAAGAGACCCAGTACTTC. This translates into CSANGALDQETQYF.

This clonotype was observed at least ten times. The chain combines TRBV12-3 or TRBV12-4 with TRBJ1-2; perhaps TRBD1 as D (5 bases). The CDR3 runs to 16 residues. V was shortened by 4 bases and J by 3 bases, with 18 bases between the two germline ends. The CDR3 loop reads CASSSRQGVIYYGYTF. Here the CDR3 DNA reads TGTGCCAGCAGTTCAAGGCAGGGAGTCATTTACTATGGCTACACCTTC.

V and J are TRBV13 and TRBJ1-1; maybe TRBD1 (5 bases). V was shortened by 5 bases and J by 6 bases, with 13 bases between the two germline ends. In germline, CDR1 is PRHDT, CDR2 FYEKMQ (reference sequence). The CDR3 runs 13 residues. The CDR3 is CASSPQGCAEAFF. CDR3 nucleotides: TGTGCCAGCAGCCCTCAGGGATGCGCTGAAGCTTTCTTT. The full variable domain, its missing parts supplied by reference TRBV13 and TRBJ1-1, is AAGVIQSPRHLIKEKRETATLKCYPIPRHDTVYWYQQGPGQDPQFLISFYEKMQSDKGSIPDRFSAQQFSDYHSELNMSSLELGDSALYFCASSPQGCAEAFFGQGTRLTVV.